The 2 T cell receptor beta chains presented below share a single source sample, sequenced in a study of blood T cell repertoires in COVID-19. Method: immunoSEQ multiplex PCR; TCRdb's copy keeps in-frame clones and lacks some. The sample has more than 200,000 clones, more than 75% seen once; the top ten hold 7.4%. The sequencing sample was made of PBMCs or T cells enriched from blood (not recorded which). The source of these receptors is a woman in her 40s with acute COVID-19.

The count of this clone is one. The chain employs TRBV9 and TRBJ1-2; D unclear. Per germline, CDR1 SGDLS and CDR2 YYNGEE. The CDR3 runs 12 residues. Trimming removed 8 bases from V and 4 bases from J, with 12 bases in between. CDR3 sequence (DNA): TGTGCCAGGGTGTGGGCCCCCTATGGCTACACCTTC. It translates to CARVWAPYGYTF.

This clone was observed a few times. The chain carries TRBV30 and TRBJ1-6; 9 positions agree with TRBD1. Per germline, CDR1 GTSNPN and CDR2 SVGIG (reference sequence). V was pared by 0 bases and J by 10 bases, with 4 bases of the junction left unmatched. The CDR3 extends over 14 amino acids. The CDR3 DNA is TGTGCCTGGAGTGTACAGGGGGCCCCCTCACCCCTCCACTTT. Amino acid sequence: CAWSVQGAPSPLHF. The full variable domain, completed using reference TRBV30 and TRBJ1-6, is SQTIHQWPATLVQPVGSPLSLECTVEGTSNPNLYWYRQAAGRGLQLLFYSVGIGQISSEVPQNLSASRPQDRQFILSSKKLLLSDSGFYLCAWSVQGAPSPLHFGNGTRLTVT.